This T cell receptor beta chain was obtained from a study of blood T cells in healthy people across ages. Germline values: CDR1 MDHEN, CDR2 SYDVKM. The CDR3 consists of 14 residues. Together with a sample-barcoded 5' primer, a J-beta primer mix was included in a second PCR lasting about 7 to 12 cycles. Each CDR3 protein is one row after TCRdb ran MiXCR on the 5' RACE reads. The table lists hundreds of thousands of distinct CDR3 sequences, over 20% of them singletons. The receptor was derived from a man between 70 and 80 years old in good health. The rearrangement uses TRBV28 and TRBJ2-7; D uncertain. The closer fit of TRBJ2-5 to the DNA end suggests the J call may be wrong. Sequencing was carried out using blood. The CDR3 sequence: CASTETVVQETQYF. In nucleotides, the CDR3 is TGTGCCAGCACAGAGACGGTCGTACAAGAGACCCAGTACTTC.